Sequencing of this T cell receptor beta chain was carried out in a study of sequential checkpoint blockade in melanoma. Libraries were prepared by immunoSEQ multiplex PCR; TCRdb keeps only in-frame clonotypes and omits some of them. The table includes over 8,000 clones, roughly 80% detected once. The sample's treatment: randomized to nivolumab then ipilimumab (arm A) or the reverse (arm B). Per the germline V gene, CDR1 is MRHNA and CDR2 is SNTAGT. V lost 0 bases to trimming and J lost 4 bases; unmatched junction nucleotides: 0. This CDR3 has 14 amino acids. Material: CD8+ T cells sorted from blood (inferred from file names), obtained from a patient given nivolumab and ipilimumab in sequence. This TCR was sampled from a human donor with melanoma. The gene calls are TRBV6-4 and TRBJ2-3, with 8 bases aligning to TRBD1. In nucleotides, the CDR3 is TGTGCCAGCAGTGACTCACAGGGGGCAGATACGCAGTATTTT. Protein sequence: CASSDSQGADTQYF.